The clone carrying this T cell receptor (beta chain) was counted ten times or more. What it binds is not known. Using its own MiXCR run on the 5' RACE reads, TCRdb lists one record per CDR3 protein. Of around 300,000 distinct CDR3 sequences listed, roughly 15% are singletons. This record comes from a study of T-cell memory formation after mild COVID-19. Germline lookup yields CDR1 SGHDN and CDR2 FVKESK. Between the trimmed V and J ends, which lost 4 bases and 3 bases, there was a span of 9 bases. The CDR3 covers 13 residues. Study-wide results and limits: Researchers could not confirm that second-wave clones peaking on day 37 targeted SARS-CoV-2. Contracting clones from day 15 to 85 showed balanced CD4/CD8; later expanders favored CD4+.

Sample: PBMCs or a T cell subset sorted from them (not recorded which). The V and J genes are TRBV14 and TRBJ1-2, with D tentatively TRBD1 (6 bases). The clonotype originates from a man aged 18 to 35 who had mild COVID-19 (a few samples of this study predate the infection). Cell type and time point are not known. The DNA of the CDR3 is TGTGCCAGCAGCCCGGACAGTTACTATGGCTACACCTTC. Translating it yields CASSPDSYYGYTF.